This section outlines one T cell receptor beta chain sequence together with its context. The antigen remains undetermined. This sample is part of a study of T-cell reconstitution after alpha-beta-depleted transplantation in children. Notes on the study in general: Most T-cell counts and diversity one year after the transplant came from T cells that were newly produced. As was reported, about two months after transplant, alpha-beta T cells came from several hundred expanded graft clones.

CDR1 SGHRS and CDR2 YFSETQ come from the germline V gene. The CDR3 spans 14 residues. V shed 3 bases and J shed 4 bases, with 13 bases lying between them. Using unique molecular identifiers, the investigators prepared the TCRbeta library. TCRdb analysed the PCR reads with MiXCR anew, one entry per CDR3 protein. The sample contains fewer than 400,000 distinct CDR3 sequences, roughly 25% of which appear only once. This sample comprised PBMCs, mostly from graft donor cells, obtained 180 days after TCRalphabeta/CD19-depleted stem cell transplant. The chain combines TRBV5-1 with TRBJ1-2, with D hard to call. This TCR derives from a male patient aged 10 to 17 who had a stem cell transplant for acute lymphoblastic leukemia, so the T cells may come from the graft donor. The CDR3 coding sequence is TGCGCCAGCAGCTCCCTTGGGGAGGGCTATGGCTACACCTTC. This translates into CASSSLGEGYGYTF.